These 6 T cell receptor beta chains share one sample of origin, sequenced in a study of molecular identifiers for immune sequencing clone quantification. TCRdb ran MiXCR on the PCR reads and lists one entry per CDR3 protein. The data hold about 640,000 distinct CDR3 sequences, with just under 20% observed a single time. Sequencing was performed on naive CD8+ T cells from blood, with Jurkat cell RNA spiked in. The subset denotes: FACS-sorted CD8+CD4-CCR7+CD45RA+ naive T cells. The receptors here all came from a human donor in good health. Some libraries in this study had Jurkat cell RNA spiked in.

This clonotype was seen repeatedly, ten times or more. The V call is TRBV12-3 or TRBV12-4, the J call TRBJ2-3; 11 positions agree with TRBD2. The CDR3 has 16 amino acids. V lost 6 bases and J lost 1; bases outside the gene matches: 6. CDR3 amino acids: CASSPPGLAGTDTQYF. The CDR3 DNA reads TGTGCCAGCAGCCCTCCGGGACTAGCGGGCACAGATACGCAGTATTTT.

This clonotype was observed a few times. The chain couples TRBV5-1 to TRBJ1-1; D not certain. Germline CDR1 and CDR2: SGHRS and YFSETQ. CDR3 length: 14 residues. The V and J ends lost 5 bases and 5 bases respectively, with 16 bases between them. CDR3 residues: CASSSGELGTEAFF. In DNA form, the CDR3 reads TGCGCCAGCAGTTCTGGGGAGCTAGGGACTGAAGCTTTCTTT.

This clonotype was counted a few times. The V and J genes are TRBV6-1 and TRBJ1-5, with TRBD1 identical over 7 bases. The CDR3 is 15 amino acids. V dropped 8 bases and J dropped 0; count of bases not matched to a gene: 7. Germline CDR1 MNHNS, CDR2 SASEGT. CDR3 coding DNA: TGTGCCAGCCGGGACAGCCGGTTTAGCAATCAGCCCCAGCATTTT. This gives the protein CASRDSRFSNQPQHF.

This clonotype was seen more than once but under ten times. CDR3 DNA: TGCGCCAGCAGCCAAGACGGAGCGGGAGGCAATGAGCAGTTCTTC. Protein: CASSQDGAGGNEQFF. This chain joins TRBV4-3 and TRBJ2-1; TRBD2 agrees at 9 bases. After removal of 0 bases from V and 6 bases from J, the junction contained 3 bases not matched to a gene. The CDR3 length is 15 residues. Per germline, CDR1 LGHNA and CDR2 YSLEER.

This clonotype was seen a handful of times. This chain connects TRBV4-3 to TRBJ2-3, with D perhaps matching TRBD2 (5 bases). Germline loops: CDR1 LGHNA, CDR2 YSLEER. The CDR3 contains 15 residues. Trimming took 0 bases from V and 9 from J, leaving 16 bases between them. This CDR3 reads CASSQDLLASGTQYF. The CDR3 nucleotides read TGCGCCAGCAGCCAAGATTTATTAGCGAGTGGGACGCAGTATTTT.

This clonotype occurred many times. This chain links TRBV9 with TRBJ2-5; 7 positions match TRBD2. This CDR3 comprises 16 residues. From germline, CDR1 is SGDLS and CDR2 YYNGEE. The junction had 13 bases not matched to a gene; V was cut back by 4 bases and J by 4 bases. CDR3 bases: TGTGCCAGCAGCCCCACTGGGCGGGGGTTGCGAGAGACCCAGTACTTC. Its translation is CASSPTGRGLRETQYF.